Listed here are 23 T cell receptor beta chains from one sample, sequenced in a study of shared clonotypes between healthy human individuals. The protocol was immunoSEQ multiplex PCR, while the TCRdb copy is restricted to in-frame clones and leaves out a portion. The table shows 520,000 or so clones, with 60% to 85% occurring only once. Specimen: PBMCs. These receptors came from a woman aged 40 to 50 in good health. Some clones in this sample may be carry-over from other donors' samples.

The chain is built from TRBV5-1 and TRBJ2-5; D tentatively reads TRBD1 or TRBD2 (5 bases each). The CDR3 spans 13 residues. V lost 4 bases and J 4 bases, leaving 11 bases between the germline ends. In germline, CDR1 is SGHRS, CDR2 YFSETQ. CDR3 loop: CASSKLGGETQYF. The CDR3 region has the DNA TGCGCCAGCAGCAAACTTGGGGGAGAGACCCAGTACTTC.

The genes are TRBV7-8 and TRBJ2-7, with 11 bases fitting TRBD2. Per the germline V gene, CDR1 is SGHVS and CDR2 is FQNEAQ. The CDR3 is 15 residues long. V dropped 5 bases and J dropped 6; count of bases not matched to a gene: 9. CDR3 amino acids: CASSILAGGSSEQYF. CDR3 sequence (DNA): TGTGCCAGCAGCATTTTAGCGGGAGGGTCGTCCGAGCAGTACTTC. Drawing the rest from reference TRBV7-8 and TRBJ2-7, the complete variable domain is GAGVSQSPRYKVAKRGQDVALRCDPISGHVSLFWYQQALGQGPEFLTYFQNEAQLDKSGLPSDRFFAERPEGSVSTLKIQRTQQEDSAVYLCASSILAGGSSEQYFGPGTRLTVT.

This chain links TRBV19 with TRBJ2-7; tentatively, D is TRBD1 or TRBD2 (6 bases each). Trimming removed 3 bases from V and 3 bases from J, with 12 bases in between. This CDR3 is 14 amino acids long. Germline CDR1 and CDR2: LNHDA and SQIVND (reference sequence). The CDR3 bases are TGTGCCAGTAGTATCGGTAGGGGGGTCTACGAGCAGTACTTC. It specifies CASSIGRGVYEQYF.

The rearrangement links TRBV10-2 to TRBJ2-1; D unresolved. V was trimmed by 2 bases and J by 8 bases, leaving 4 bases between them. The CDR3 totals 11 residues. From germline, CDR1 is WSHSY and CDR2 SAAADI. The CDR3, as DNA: TGCGCCAGCAGTGAGACCCATGAGCAGTTCTTC. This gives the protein CASSETHEQFF.

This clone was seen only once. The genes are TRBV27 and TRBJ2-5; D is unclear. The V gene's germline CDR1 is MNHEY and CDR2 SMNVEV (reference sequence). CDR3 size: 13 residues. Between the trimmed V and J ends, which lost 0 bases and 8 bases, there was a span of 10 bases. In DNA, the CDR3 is TGTGCCAGCAGTTTATCGGGGTCAGGAACCCAGTACTTC. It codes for CASSLSGSGTQYF.

The CDR3 region is CASSVLSGAGTEAFF. In DNA, the CDR3 is TGTGCCAGCAGTGTTCTTAGTGGGGCTGGGACTGAAGCTTTCTTT. The chain carries TRBV2 and TRBJ1-1, with a tentative D call TRBD1 (5 bases). There are 15 residues in the CDR3. From germline, CDR1 is SNHLY and CDR2 FYNNEI. The V gene lost 4 bases and the J gene lost 5 bases, with 17 bases spanning the gap.

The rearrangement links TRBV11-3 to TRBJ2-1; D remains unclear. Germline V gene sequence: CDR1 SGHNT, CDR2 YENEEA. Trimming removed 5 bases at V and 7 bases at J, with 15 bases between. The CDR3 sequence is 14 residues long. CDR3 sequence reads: CASSPQGQLNEQFF. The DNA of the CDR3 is TGTGCCAGCAGCCCCCAAGGGCAGCTTAATGAGCAGTTCTTC.

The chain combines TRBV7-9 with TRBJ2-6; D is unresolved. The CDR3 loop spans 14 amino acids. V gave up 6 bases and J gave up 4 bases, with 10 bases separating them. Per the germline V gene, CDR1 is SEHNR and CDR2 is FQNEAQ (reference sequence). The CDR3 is CASSRTAGANVLTF. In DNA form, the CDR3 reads TGTGCCAGCAGTCGGACGGCCGGGGCCAACGTCCTGACTTTC.

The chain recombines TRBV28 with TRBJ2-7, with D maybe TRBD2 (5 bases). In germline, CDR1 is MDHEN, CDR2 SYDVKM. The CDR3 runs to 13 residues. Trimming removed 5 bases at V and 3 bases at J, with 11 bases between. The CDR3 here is CASSNAGGYEQYF. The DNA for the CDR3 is TGTGCCAGCAGTAACGCGGGTGGCTACGAGCAGTACTTC.

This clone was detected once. Here the CDR3 reads CSVVGSGRVEQFF. For the CDR3, the DNA is TGCAGCGTTGTTGGTAGCGGGAGGGTTGAGCAGTTCTTC. The chain employs TRBV29-1 and TRBJ2-1; TRBD2 agrees at 11 bases. Germline CDR1 is SQVTM and CDR2 is ANQGSEA. The CDR3 extends over 13 amino acids. The trim removed 4 bases at V and 9 bases at J, leaving 5 bases unmatched.

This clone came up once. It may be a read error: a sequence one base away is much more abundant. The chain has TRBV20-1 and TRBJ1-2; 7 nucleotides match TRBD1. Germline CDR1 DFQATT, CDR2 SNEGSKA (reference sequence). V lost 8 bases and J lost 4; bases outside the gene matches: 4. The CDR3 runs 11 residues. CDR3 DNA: TGCAGTACCTGGGACAGCTATGGCTACACCTTC. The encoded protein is CSTWDSYGYTF.

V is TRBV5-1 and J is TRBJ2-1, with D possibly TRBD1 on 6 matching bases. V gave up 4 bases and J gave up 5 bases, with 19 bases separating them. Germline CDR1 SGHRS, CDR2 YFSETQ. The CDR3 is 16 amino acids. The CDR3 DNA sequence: TGCGCCAGCAGCCCATTGGGGCAGGGGAACAACAATGAGCAGTTCTTC. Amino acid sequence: CASSPLGQGNNNEQFF. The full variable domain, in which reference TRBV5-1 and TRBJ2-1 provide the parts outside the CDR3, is KAGVTQTPRYLIKTRGQQVTLSCSPISGHRSVSWYQQTPGQGLQFLFEYFSETQRNKGNFPGRFSGRQFSNSRSEMNVSTLELGDSALYLCASSPLGQGNNNEQFFGPGTRLTVL.

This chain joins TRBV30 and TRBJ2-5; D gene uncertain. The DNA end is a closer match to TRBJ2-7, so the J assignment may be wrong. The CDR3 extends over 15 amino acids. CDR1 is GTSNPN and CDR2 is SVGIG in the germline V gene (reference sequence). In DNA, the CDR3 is TGTGCCTGGAGTGTAATAGAGTATGGGTCCTACGAGCAGTACTTC. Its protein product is CAWSVIEYGSYEQYF.

The CDR3: CASSLILAINEQFF. The CDR3 coding sequence is TGTGCCAGCAGCTTAATACTAGCGATCAATGAGCAGTTCTTC. The gene calls are TRBV7-2 and TRBJ2-1; 7 bases align to TRBD2. V shed 2 bases, J shed 6 bases, and the junction held 4 bases outside the gene matches. This CDR3 region has 14 residues. The germline CDR1 and CDR2 sequences are SGHTA and FQGNSA. Variable domain in full (rest from reference TRBV7-2 and TRBJ2-1): GAGVSQSPSNKVTEKGKDVELRCDPISGHTALYWYRQSLGQGLEFLIYFQGNSAPDKSGLPSDRFSAERTGGSVSTLTIQRTQQEDSAVYLCASSLILAINEQFFGPGTRLTVL.

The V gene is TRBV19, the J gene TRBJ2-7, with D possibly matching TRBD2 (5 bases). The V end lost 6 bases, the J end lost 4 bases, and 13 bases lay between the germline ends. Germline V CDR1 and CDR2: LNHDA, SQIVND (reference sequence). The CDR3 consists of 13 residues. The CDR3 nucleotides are TGTGCCAGTAGCAACAGCGGTGCTTACGAGCAGTACTTC. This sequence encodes CASSNSGAYEQYF.

In nucleotides, the CDR3 is TGTGCCAGCAGTGAACAAGAGACCCAGTACTTC. It yields the protein CASSEQETQYF. The V call is TRBV6-6, the J call TRBJ2-5; D not certain. Germline V gene data show CDR1 as MNHNY and CDR2 as SVGAGI (reference sequence). Trimming took 5 bases from V and 2 from J, leaving 3 bases between them. CDR3 length: 11 amino acids.

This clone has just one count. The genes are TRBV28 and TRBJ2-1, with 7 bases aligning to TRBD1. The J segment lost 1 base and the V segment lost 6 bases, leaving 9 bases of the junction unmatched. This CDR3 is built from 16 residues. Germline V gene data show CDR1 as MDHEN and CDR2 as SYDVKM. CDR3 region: CASSPHTGDSYNEQFF. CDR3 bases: TGTGCCAGCAGCCCACATACAGGGGATTCCTACAATGAGCAGTTCTTC.

The CDR3 is CASSLPNSYEQYF. The CDR3 DNA follows: TGTGCCAGCAGCTTACCCAATTCCTACGAGCAGTACTTC. The chain uses TRBV6-6 and TRBJ2-7, with D unclear. Germline CDR1 is MNHNY and CDR2 is SVGAGI (reference sequence). CDR3 length equals 13 residues. Trimming removed 6 bases at V and 1 base at J, with 10 bases between.

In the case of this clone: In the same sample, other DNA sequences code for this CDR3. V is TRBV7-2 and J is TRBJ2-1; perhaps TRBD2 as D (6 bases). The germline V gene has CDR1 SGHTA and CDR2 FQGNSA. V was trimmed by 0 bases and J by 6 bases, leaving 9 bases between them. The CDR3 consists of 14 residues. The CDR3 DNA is TGTGCCAGCAGCTTAGCGGGAGGCAGCAATGAGCAGTTCTTC. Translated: CASSLAGGSNEQFF.

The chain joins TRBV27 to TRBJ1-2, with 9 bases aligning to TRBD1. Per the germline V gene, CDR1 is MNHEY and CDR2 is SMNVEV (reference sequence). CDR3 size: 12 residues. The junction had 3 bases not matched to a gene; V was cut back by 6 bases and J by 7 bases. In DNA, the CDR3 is TGTGCCAGCAGGGGACAGGGTTTTGGCTACACCTTC. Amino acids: CASRGQGFGYTF.

The DNA of the CDR3 is TGTGCCAGCAGCCCGACAGGGGTGGGTTCCGGGGAGCTGTTTTTT. As protein: CASSPTGVGSGELFF. This chain links TRBV7-7 with TRBJ2-2, with 8 nucleotides matching TRBD1. The ends lost 5 bases at V and 6 bases at J; junction bases unmatched: 8. CDR3 length equals 15 residues. Germline V gene data show CDR1 as SSHAT and CDR2 as FNYEAQ (reference sequence).

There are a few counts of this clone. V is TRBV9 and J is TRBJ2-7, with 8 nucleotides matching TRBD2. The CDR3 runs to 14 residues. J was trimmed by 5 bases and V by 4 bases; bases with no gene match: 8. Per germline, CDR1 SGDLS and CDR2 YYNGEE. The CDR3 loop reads CASSPETSVHEQYF. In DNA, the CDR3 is TGTGCCAGCAGCCCAGAGACTAGCGTGCACGAGCAGTACTTC.

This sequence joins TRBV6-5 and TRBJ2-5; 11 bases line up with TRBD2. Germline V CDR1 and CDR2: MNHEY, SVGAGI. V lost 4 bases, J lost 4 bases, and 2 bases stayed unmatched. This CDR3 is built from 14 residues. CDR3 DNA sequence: TGTGCCAGCAGTTCAGGACTAGCGGGAGAGACCCAGTACTTC. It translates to CASSSGLAGETQYF.